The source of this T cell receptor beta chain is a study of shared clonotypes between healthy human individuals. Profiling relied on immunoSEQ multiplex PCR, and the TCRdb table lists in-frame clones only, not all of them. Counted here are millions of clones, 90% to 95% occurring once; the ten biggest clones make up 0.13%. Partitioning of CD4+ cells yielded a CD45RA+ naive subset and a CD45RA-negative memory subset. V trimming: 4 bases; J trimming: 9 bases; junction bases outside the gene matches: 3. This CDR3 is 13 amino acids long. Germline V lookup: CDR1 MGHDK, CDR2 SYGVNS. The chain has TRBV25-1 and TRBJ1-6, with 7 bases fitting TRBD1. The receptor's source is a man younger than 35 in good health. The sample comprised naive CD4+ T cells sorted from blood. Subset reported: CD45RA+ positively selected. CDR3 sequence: CASSGQGSSPLHF. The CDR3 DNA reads TGTGCCAGCAGTGGACAGGGAAGTTCACCCCTCCACTTT. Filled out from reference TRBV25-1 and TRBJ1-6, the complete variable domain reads EADIYQTPRYLVIGTGKKITLECSQTMGHDKMYWYQQDPGMELHLIHYSYGVNSTEKGDLSSESTVSRIRTEHFPLTLESARPSHTSQYLCASSGQGSSPLHFGNGTRLTVT.